A selection of T cell receptor beta chains follows, all from one sample in a study of cytomegalovirus exposure and HLA in healthy donors. Here immunoSEQ multiplex PCR was the method, and the copy in TCRdb shows in-frame clones only, minus some. The table has some 150,000 clones, about 70% seen once. The sample was PBMCs. Receptors were obtained from a woman aged 40-49 years in good health and CMV-seronegative. The CDR3 runs from the conserved cysteine through the conserved F or W. D genes are given only for firm matches. Clone size is given for some rows only: seen once, a few or many times, or a class if the clone is expanded.

NA	NA	TRBV12-5	TRBJ1-2	TGTGCTAGTGGTTTCAGCGGATATGGCTACACCTTC	CASGFSGYGYTF
NA	NA	TRBV19	TRBJ2-3	TGTGCCAGTAGTATCGGGGGGCCCACAGATACGCAGTATTTT	CASSIGGPTDTQYF
NA	NA	TRBV9	TRBJ2-5	TGTGCCAGCAGCGTAGCTAGCTCCCAAGGGACCCAGTACTTC	CASSVASSQGTQYF
few	TRBD1	TRBV9	TRBJ2-4	TGTGCCAGCAGCGTAGAGGGACAGGGTGGGAACATTCAGTACTTC	CASSVEGQGGNIQYF
NA	NA	TRBV10-1	TRBJ2-7	TGCGCCAGCAGTGACGGGCAGGGGGGCGAGCAGTACTTC	CASSDGQGGEQYF
once	TRBD1	TRBV6-4	TRBJ1-2	TGTGCCAGCAGTCTCGACGGACAGGGCGGAAACTATGGCTACACCTTC	CASSLDGQGGNYGYTF
NA	TRBD2	TRBV11-2	TRBJ2-1	TGTGCCAGCAGCTTTAGCGGGAGTCAGGGGTACAATGAGCAGTTCTTC	CASSFSGSQGYNEQFF
NA	NA	TRBV10-1	TRBJ2-7	TGCGCCAGCAGTGAGTCGACCCGAGGGCCCGCCGAGCAGTACTTC	CASSESTRGPAEQYF
NA	NA	TRBV7-8	TRBJ2-4	TGTGCCAGCAGCACAGGTGGGGCAGGGCGAAACATTCAGTACTTC	CASSTGGAGRNIQYF
NA	NA	TRBV5-1	TRBJ1-6	TGCGCCAGCAGCCTAGAGCTACAGGGAGTTAATTCACCCCTCCACTTT	CASSLELQGVNSPLHF
NA	TRBD1	TRBV6-5	TRBJ1-1	TGTGCCAGCAGCCAAAACAGGGGCGAAGAAGCTTTCTTT	CASSQNRGEEAFF
NA	TRBD1	TRBV9	TRBJ2-2	TGTGCCAGCAGCACTTACAGGGGAGGGGAGCTGTTTTTT	CASSTYRGGELFF
NA	NA	TRBV7-2	TRBJ2-3	TGTGCCAGCAGTCCCGCCGGAGATACGCAGTATTTT	CASSPAGDTQYF
NA	TRBD1	TRBV5-4	TRBJ2-7	TGTGCCAGCAGCTCTCCGGGACAGGGGACCTACGAGCAGTACTTC	CASSSPGQGTYEQYF
NA	NA	TRBV5-1	TRBJ1-1	TGCGCCAGCAGCTTGGGGACAACCCTAGGGGAGGGAGCTTTCTTT	CASSLGTTLGEGAFF
NA	NA	TRBV18	TRBJ1-1	TGTGCCAGCTCACCACCGAACAGGAACACTGAAGCTTTCTTT	CASSPPNRNTEAFF
NA	NA	TRBV5-4	TRBJ2-7	TGTGCCAGCAGCGCGACTAGCTCCTACGAGCAGTACTTC	CASSATSSYEQYF
once	NA	TRBV5-1	TRBJ2-5	TGCGCCAGCAGCTTACGACAAGGGGCCAGGGAGACCCAGTACTTC	CASSLRQGARETQYF
NA	NA	TRBV6-6	TRBJ2-7	TGTGCCAGTAACGAGCAGTACTTC	CASNEQYF
NA	TRBD2	TRBV6-4	TRBJ2-1	TGTGCCAGCAGTGACCGGGGAGGGGTTCGCTCCTACAATGAGCAGTTCTTC	CASSDRGGVRSYNEQFF
few	NA	TRBV5-1	TRBJ1-1	TGCGCCAGCAGCTTGGGGAGCGGGGGTACGGTCACTGAAGCTTTCTTT	CASSLGSGGTVTEAFF
NA	TRBD1	TRBV2	TRBJ1-2	TGTGCCAGCAGTTATACAGGGGAGTATGGCTACACCTTC	CASSYTGEYGYTF
once	TRBD2	TRBV30	TRBJ2-3	TGTGCCTGGAGTGTACTAGCGGGCTCTCGGTATTTT	CAWSVLAGSRYF
NA	TRBD2	TRBV5-1	TRBJ2-1	TGCGCCAGCAGCGGACTAGCGGGAGGGCCACGGGAGAATGAGCAGTTCTTC	CASSGLAGGPRENEQFF
NA	TRBD2	TRBV27	TRBJ2-3	TGTGCCAGCAGTCCAGTAGCGGGAGTAGTGACAGATACGCAGTATTTT	CASSPVAGVVTDTQYF
NA	NA	TRBV15	TRBJ2-2	TGTGCCACCAGCAGTATCGGGGAGCTGTTTTTT	CATSSIGELFF
few	NA	TRBV4-1	TRBJ1-1	TGCGCCAGCAGCCAACAACAAAGGAACACTGAAGCTTTCTTT	CASSQQQRNTEAFF
NA	NA	TRBV5-4	TRBJ2-1	TGTGCCAGCAGCCCGGACACCCCCTCCTACAATGAGCAGTTCTTC	CASSPDTPSYNEQFF
NA	TRBD1	TRBV2	TRBJ2-5	TGTGCCAGCAGTCGGGACAGACACCAAGAGACCCAGTACTTC	CASSRDRHQETQYF
NA	TRBD2	TRBV7-8	TRBJ2-3	TGTGCCAGCAGTCCTACTGCGGGAGGAGATACGCAGTATTTT	CASSPTAGGDTQYF
NA	TRBD1	TRBV2	TRBJ1-3	TGTGCCAGCAGCTTTCTGGGACAGGGGGTCTCTGGAAACACCATATATTTT	CASSFLGQGVSGNTIYF
NA	NA	TRBV7-7	TRBJ2-1	TGTGCCAGCAGCTTAGATAGTGTCGATGAGCAGTTCTTC	CASSLDSVDEQFF
once	TRBD1	TRBV15	TRBJ1-2	TGTGCCACCAGCAGAGAACGGACAGGGGCATATGGCTACACCTTC	CATSRERTGAYGYTF
NA	TRBD1	TRBV19	TRBJ2-3	TGTGCCAGTAGTCCGGGACAGGGGGTGGGAGATACGCAGTATTTT	CASSPGQGVGDTQYF
NA	TRBD1	TRBV7-2	TRBJ1-5	TGTGCCAGCAGCTCGCGACAGGGGGACGGGCCCCAGCATTTT	CASSSRQGDGPQHF
NA	NA	TRBV19	TRBJ1-1	TGTGCCAGTAGTATAGAGGGGGCCATGAACACTGAAGCTTTCTTT	CASSIEGAMNTEAFF
NA	TRBD1	TRBV6-1	TRBJ1-2	TGTGCCAGCAGTGAAGCGCTAGGACAGGGAGGGGGCTACACCTTC	CASSEALGQGGGYTF
NA	NA	TRBV6-5	TRBJ2-2	TGTGCCAGCAGTTACAGGAGATACACCGGGGAGCTGTTTTTT	CASSYRRYTGELFF
NA	NA	TRBV6-6	TRBJ2-7	TGTGCCAGCAGTTACTTCGGACAGACCTACGAGCAGTACTTC	CASSYFGQTYEQYF
NA	NA	TRBV5-4	TRBJ1-2	TGTGCCACCACCTATTCTAACTATGGCTACACCTTC	CATTYSNYGYTF
NA	NA	TRBV5-1	TRBJ1-2	TGCGCCAGCAGCTTGTCTAAGAACTATGGCTACACCTTC	CASSLSKNYGYTF
NA	TRBD2	TRBV5-1	TRBJ2-7	TGCGCCAGCAGCTTTATCCGGGCTAGCGGGAGACATAGCTCCTACGAGCAGTACTTC	CASSFIRASGRHSSYEQYF
NA	TRBD2	TRBV11-3	TRBJ2-1	TGTGCCAGCAGCACCCGGACTAGGTTCGGAGAGCAGTTCTTC	CASSTRTRFGEQFF
NA	TRBD1	TRBV10-2	TRBJ1-6	TGCGCCAGCAGTGAGTCGGGGACAGTGGATTCACCCCTCCACTTT	CASSESGTVDSPLHF
NA	TRBD1	TRBV2	TRBJ2-6	TGTGCCAGCCCAAGAGTTGGACAGGCGTTCGGTGGGGCCAACGTCCTGACTTTC	CASPRVGQAFGGANVLTF
NA	TRBD2	TRBV10-3	TRBJ2-1	TGTGCCATCCAACTGAGGTCTAGCGGGGGCAATGAGCAGTTCTTC	CAIQLRSSGGNEQFF
NA	TRBD1	TRBV5-1	TRBJ1-4	TGCGCCAGCAGCTTGGCAACACAGGGGCATGAAAAACTGCTTTTT	CASSLATQGHEKLLF
few	NA	TRBV6-1	TRBJ1-1	TGTGCCAGCAGGACCCGACAGGACACTGAAGCTTTCTTT	CASRTRQDTEAFF
NA	NA	TRBV19	TRBJ1-1	TGTGCCAGTAGTATTTGGTACATGAACACTGAAGCTTTCTTT	CASSIWYMNTEAFF
NA	NA	TRBV7-9	TRBJ1-5	TGTGCCAGCAGAGATCAGGGGATCGGGCCCCAGCATTTT	CASRDQGIGPQHF
NA	TRBD2	TRBV2	TRBJ2-3	TGTGCCAGCAGGGGGACTAGCGGGAGGATAGATACGCAGTATTTT	CASRGTSGRIDTQYF
NA	NA	TRBV28	TRBJ1-2	TGTGCCAGCAGTTTTCGTCCTTATGGCTACACCTTC	CASSFRPYGYTF
NA	NA	TRBV6-5	TRBJ2-7	TGTGCCAGCAGTTACTCATCGGAGCTTCCCTACGAGCAGTACTTC	CASSYSSELPYEQYF
NA	TRBD1	TRBV27	TRBJ2-4	TGTGCCAGCAGTAAGGGACAGTCAGCCAAAAACATTCAGTACTTC	CASSKGQSAKNIQYF
NA	TRBD1	TRBV2	TRBJ2-6	TGTGCCAGCAGTGAAGCGGACAGGGGACATTTCTCTGGGGCCAACGTCCTGACTTTC	CASSEADRGHFSGANVLTF
NA	NA	TRBV5-1	TRBJ1-1	TGCGCCAGCAGCTTGGAAGCAGGGCCGCCGTATGAAGCTTTCTTT	CASSLEAGPPYEAFF
NA	TRBD2	TRBV10-1	TRBJ2-1	TGCGCCAGCAGCGATAGCGGGAGGGCCTGGGGTGAGCAGTTCTTC	CASSDSGRAWGEQFF